The text below deals with one T cell receptor beta chain. They isolated at least 6 million PBMCs from each sample. This specimen comes from a study of blood T cells in healthy people across ages. A second about 7 to 11 cycle PCR used barcoded and J-beta primers. MiXCR, run by TCRdb on the 5' RACE reads, gives a single entry per CDR3 protein. The sample consists of more than 1.4 million distinct CDR3 sequences, roughly 45% of them appearing once. The CDR3 loop spans 16 amino acids. The germline V gene encodes CDR1 SGHAT and CDR2 FQDESV (reference sequence). Trimming cost V 3 bases and J 0 bases, with 14 bases left between them.

The sequence came from a woman between 18 and 29 years old in good health. The sequenced material came from blood. The rearrangement links TRBV11-1 to TRBJ2-5; D gene unclear. This CDR3 reads CASSLSRFSNQETQYF. DNA for the CDR3: TGTGCCAGCAGCTTGTCGAGATTTTCTAACCAAGAGACCCAGTACTTC.